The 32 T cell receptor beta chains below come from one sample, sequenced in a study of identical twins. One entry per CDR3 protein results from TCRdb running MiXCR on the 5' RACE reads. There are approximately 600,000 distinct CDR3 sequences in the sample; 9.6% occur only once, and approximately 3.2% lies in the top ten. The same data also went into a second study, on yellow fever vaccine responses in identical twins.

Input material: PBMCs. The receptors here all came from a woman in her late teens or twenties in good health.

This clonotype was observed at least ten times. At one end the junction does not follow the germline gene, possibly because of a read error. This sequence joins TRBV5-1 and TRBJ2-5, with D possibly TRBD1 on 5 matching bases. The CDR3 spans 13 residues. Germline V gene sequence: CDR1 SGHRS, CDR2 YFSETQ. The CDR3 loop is CASSLQGAETQYF. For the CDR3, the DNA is TGTGCCAGCAGTTTGCAGGGTGCCGAGACCCAGTACTTC.

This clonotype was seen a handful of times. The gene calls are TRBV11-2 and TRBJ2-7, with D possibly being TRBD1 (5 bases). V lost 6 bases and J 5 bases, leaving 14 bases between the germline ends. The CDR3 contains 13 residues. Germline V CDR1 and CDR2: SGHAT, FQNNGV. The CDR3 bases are TGTGCCAGCAGGACAGCGCTTCTGGACGAGCAGTACTTC. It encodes CASRTALLDEQYF.

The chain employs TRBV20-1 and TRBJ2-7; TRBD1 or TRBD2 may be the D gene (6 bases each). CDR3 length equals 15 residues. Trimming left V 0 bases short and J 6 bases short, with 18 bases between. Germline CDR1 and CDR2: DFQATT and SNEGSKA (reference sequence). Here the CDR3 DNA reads TGCAGTGCTAGAGATCTGACAATAGGGGGGATCGAGCAGTACTTC. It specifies CSARDLTIGGIEQYF.

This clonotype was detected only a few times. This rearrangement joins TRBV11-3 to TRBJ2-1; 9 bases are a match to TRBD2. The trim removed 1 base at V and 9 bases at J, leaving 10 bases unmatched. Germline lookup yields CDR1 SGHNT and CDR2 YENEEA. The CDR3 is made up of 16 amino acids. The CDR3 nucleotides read TGTGCCAGCAGCTTAGGTCTAGCGGGACCCATCGGTGAGCAGTTCTTC. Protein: CASSLGLAGPIGEQFF.

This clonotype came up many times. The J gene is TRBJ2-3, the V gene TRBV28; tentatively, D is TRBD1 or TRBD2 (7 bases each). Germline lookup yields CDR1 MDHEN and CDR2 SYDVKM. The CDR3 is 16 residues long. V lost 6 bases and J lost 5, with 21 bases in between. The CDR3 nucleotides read TGTGCCAGCAGCTCCCCCCGCACAGGGGAGGGAGATACGCAGTATTTT. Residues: CASSSPRTGEGDTQYF. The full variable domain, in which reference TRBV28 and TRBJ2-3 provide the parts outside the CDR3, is DVKVTQSSRYLVKRTGEKVFLECVQDMDHENMFWYRQDPGLGLRLIYFSYDVKMKEKGDIPEGYSVSREKKERFSLILESASTNQTSMYLCASSSPRTGEGDTQYFGPGTRLTVL.

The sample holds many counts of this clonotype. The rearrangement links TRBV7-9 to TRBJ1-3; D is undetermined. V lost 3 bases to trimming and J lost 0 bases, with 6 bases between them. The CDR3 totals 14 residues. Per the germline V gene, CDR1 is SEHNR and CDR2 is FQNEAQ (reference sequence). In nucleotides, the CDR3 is TGTGCCAGCAGCTTTGCCGTCTCTGGAAACACCATATATTTT. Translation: CASSFAVSGNTIYF.

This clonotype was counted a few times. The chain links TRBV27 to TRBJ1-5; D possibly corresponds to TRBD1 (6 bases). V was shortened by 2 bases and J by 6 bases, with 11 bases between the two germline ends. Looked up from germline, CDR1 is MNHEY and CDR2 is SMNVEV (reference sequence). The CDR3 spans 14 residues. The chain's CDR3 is CASSLGGPRQPQHF. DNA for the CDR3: TGTGCCAGCAGTTTAGGGGGGCCTCGTCAGCCCCAGCATTTT.

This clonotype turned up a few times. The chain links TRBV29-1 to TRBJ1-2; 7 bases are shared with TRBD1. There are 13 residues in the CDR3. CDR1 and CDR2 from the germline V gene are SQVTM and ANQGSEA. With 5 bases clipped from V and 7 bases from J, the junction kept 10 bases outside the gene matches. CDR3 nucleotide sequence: TGCAGCGTTCCAGGGGGGGAATCGTTTGGCTACACCTTC. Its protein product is CSVPGGESFGYTF.

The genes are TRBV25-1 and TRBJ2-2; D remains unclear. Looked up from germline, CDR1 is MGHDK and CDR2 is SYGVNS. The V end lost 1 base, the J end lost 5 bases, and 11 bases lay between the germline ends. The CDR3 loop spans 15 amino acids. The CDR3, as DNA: TGTGCCAGCAGTGAATCGAGAGACCAAACCGGGGAGCTGTTTTTT. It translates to CASSESRDQTGELFF.

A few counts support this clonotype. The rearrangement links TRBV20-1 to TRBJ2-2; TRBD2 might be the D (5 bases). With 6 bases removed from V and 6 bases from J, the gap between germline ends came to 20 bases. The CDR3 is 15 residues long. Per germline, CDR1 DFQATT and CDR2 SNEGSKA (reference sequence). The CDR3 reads CSARPGSGDAGELFF. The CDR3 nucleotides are TGCAGTGCCAGGCCGGGATCGGGTGACGCCGGGGAGCTGTTTTTT.

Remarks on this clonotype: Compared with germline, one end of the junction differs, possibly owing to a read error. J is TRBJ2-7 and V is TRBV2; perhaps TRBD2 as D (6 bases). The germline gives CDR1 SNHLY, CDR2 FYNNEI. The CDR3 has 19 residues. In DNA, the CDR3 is TGTGCCTGCAGCTTGGGACTGGAGACTACGAGCAGCCTAGCAGGCGAGCAGTACTTC. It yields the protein CACSLGLETTSSLAGEQYF.

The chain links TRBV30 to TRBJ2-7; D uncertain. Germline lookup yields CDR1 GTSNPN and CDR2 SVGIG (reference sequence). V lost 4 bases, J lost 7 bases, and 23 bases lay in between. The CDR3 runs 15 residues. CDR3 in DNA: TGTGCCTGGAAGCCCGGGTCTCTCGGCTTTGGGGAGCAGTACTTC. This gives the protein CAWKPGSLGFGEQYF.

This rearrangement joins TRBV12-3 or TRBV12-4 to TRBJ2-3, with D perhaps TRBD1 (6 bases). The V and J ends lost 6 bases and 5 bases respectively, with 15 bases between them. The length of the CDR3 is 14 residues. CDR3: CASRTQGVRDTQYF. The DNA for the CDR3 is TGTGCCAGCAGAACACAGGGTGTAAGAGATACGCAGTATTTT.

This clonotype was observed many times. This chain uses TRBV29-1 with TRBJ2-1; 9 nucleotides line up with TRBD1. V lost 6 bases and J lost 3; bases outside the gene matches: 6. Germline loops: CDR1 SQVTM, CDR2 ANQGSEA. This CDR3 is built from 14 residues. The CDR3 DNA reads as TGCAGCGTGTCCGGGACAGGGCTCTACAATGAGCAGTTCTTC. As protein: CSVSGTGLYNEQFF.

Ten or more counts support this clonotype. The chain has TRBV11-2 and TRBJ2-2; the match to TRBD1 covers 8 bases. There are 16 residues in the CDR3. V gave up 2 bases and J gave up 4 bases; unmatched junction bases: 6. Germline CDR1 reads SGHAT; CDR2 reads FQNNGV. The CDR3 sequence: CASSLRTGSATGELFF. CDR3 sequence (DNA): TGTGCCAGCAGCTTAAGGACAGGGAGCGCCACCGGGGAGCTGTTTTTT. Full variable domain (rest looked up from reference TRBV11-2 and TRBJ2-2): EAGVAQSPRYKIIEKRQSVAFWCNPISGHATLYWYQQILGQGPKLLIQFQNNGVVDDSQLPKDRFSAERLKGVDSTLKIQPAKLEDSAVYLCASSLRTGSATGELFFGEGSRLTVL.

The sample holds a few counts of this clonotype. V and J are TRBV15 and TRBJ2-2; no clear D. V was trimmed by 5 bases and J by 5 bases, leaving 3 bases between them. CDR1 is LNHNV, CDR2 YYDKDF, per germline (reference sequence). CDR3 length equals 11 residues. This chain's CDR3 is CATSGTGELFF. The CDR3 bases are TGTGCCACCAGCGGGACCGGGGAGCTGTTTTTT.

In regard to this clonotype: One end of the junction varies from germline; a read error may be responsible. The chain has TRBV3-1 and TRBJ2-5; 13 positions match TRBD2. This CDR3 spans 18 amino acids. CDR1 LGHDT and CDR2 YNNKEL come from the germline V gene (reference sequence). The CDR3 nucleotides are TGTGCCATCAGCCCAAGGACTAGCGGGGGACCCCATCAAGAGACCCAGTACTTC. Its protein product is CAISPRTSGGPHQETQYF.

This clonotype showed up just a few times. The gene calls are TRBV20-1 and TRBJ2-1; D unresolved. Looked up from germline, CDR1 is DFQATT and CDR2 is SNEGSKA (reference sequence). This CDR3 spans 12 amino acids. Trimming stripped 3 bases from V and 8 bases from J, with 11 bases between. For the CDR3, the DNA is TGCAGTGCTAGTCGCCAGGCCGATGAGCAGTTCTTC. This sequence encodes CSASRQADEQFF.

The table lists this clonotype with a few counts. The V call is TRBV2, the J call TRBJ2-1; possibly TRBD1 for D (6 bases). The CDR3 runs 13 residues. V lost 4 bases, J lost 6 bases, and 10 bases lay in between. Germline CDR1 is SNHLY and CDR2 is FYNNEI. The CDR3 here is CASSVQGSNEQFF. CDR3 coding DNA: TGTGCCAGCAGTGTACAGGGCTCCAATGAGCAGTTCTTC.

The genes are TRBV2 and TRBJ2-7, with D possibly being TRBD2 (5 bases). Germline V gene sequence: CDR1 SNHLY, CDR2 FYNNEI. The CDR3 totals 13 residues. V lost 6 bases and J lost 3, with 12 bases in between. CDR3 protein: CASREDGIYEQYF. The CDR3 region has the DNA TGTGCCAGCAGGGAGGACGGAATCTACGAGCAGTACTTC.

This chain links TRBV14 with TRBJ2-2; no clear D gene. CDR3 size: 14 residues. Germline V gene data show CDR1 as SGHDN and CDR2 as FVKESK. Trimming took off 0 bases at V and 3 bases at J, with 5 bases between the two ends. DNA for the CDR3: TGTGCCAGCAGCCAAGACTTTTACACCGGGGAGCTGTTTTTT. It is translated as CASSQDFYTGELFF.

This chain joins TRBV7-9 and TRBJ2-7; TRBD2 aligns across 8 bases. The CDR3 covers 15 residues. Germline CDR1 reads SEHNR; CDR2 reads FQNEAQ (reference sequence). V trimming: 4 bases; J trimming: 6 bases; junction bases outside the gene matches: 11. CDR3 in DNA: TGTGCCAGCAGCTCCTCCAGCGGGGGCGGAATCGAGCAGTACTTC. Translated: CASSSSSGGGIEQYF.

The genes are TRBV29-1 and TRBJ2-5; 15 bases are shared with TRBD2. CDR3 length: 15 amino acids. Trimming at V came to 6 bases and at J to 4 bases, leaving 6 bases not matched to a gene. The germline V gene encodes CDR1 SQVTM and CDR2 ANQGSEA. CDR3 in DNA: TGCAGCGTAGGACTAGCGGGAGGGCCGACAGAGACCCAGTACTTC. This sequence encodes CSVGLAGGPTETQYF.

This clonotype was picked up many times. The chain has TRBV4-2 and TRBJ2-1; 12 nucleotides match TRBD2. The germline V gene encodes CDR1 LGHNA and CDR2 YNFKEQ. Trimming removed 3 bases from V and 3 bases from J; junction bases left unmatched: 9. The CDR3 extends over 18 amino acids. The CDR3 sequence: CASSQSGTSGGHYNEQFF. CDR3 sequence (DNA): TGTGCCAGCAGCCAGAGTGGTACTAGCGGGGGGCACTACAATGAGCAGTTCTTC.

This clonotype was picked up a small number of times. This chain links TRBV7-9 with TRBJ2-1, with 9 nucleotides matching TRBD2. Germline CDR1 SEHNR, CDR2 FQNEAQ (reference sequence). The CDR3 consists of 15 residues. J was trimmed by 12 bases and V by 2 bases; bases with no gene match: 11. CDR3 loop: CASSLTNEAGGVQFF. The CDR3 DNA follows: TGTGCCAGCAGCTTAACCAATGAAGCGGGAGGCGTGCAGTTCTTC.

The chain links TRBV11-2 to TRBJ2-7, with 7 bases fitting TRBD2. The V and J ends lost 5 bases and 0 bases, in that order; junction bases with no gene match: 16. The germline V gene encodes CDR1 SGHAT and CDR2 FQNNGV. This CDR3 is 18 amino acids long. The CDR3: CASSPRASGQTSSYEQYF. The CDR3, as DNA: TGTGCCAGCAGCCCACGGGCTAGCGGCCAAACGAGCTCCTACGAGCAGTACTTC.

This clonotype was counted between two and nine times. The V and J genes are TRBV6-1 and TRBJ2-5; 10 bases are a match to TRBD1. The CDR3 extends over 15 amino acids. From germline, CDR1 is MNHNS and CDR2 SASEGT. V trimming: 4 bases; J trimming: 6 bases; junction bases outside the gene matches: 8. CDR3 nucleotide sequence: TGTGCCAGCAGTGCCCTGACAGGGGGCGGAAAGACCCAGTACTTC. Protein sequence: CASSALTGGGKTQYF.

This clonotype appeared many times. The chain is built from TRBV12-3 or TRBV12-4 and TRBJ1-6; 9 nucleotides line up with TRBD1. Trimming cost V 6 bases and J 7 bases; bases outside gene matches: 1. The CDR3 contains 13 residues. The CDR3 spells CASRGTGNSPLHF. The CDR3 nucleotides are TGTGCCAGCAGAGGGACAGGGAATTCACCCCTCCACTTT.

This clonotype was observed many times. CDR3 in amino acids: CSVDRPLSAGGGYTF. CDR3 sequence (DNA): TGCAGCGTTGACCGTCCCCTCTCGGCGGGTGGCGGCTACACCTTC. The chain recombines TRBV29-1 with TRBJ1-2; D gene uncertain. This CDR3 spans 15 amino acids. V shed 3 bases and J shed 8 bases, with 22 bases lying between them. Germline-derived CDR1 and CDR2 are SQVTM and ANQGSEA.

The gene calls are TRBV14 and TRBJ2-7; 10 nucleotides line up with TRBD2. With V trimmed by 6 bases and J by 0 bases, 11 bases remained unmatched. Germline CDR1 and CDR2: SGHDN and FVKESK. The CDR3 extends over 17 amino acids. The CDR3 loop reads CASSSSGRNAGSYEQYF. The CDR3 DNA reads TGTGCCAGCAGTTCTAGCGGGAGAAATGCGGGCTCCTACGAGCAGTACTTC.

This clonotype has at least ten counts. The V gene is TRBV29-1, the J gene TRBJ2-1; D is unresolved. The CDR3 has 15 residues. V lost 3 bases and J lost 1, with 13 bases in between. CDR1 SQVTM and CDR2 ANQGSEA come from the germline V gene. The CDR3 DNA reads TGCAGCGTTGAGGGCGGAGAGCGTTCCTACAATGAGCAGTTCTTC. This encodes CSVEGGERSYNEQFF.

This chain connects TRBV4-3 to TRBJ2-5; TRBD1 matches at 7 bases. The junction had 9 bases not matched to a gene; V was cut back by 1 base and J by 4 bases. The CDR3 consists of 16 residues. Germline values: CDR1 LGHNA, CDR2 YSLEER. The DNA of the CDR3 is TGCGCCAGCAGCCAAGCCGGGACAGTGAGGGGAGAGACCCAGTACTTC. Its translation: CASSQAGTVRGETQYF.